Presented here are 16 T cell receptor beta chains from one specimen sequenced in a study of blood T cell repertoires in COVID-19. Sequencing used immunoSEQ multiplex PCR; TCRdb keeps in-frame clones, though not all of them. The sample includes some 100,000 clones, roughly 87% of them seen just once. Sequencing was done on a sample of peripheral blood. Every receptor here comes from a woman in her sixties or seventies with acute or convalescent COVID-19.

The sample holds a few counts of this clone. The J gene is TRBJ1-2, the V gene TRBV7-9; D might be TRBD1 (6 bases). V dropped 8 bases and J dropped 5 bases, with 15 bases sitting between them. The germline CDR1 and CDR2 sequences are SEHNR and FQNEAQ (reference sequence). This CDR3 has 13 residues. CDR3 residues: CASQGQDGYGYTF. The CDR3 DNA is TGTGCCAGCCAGGGGCAGGACGGATATGGCTACACCTTC.

The gene calls are TRBV2 and TRBJ2-2, with 8 bases matching TRBD2. V shed 4 bases, J shed 0 bases, and the junction held 1 base outside the gene matches. Per germline, CDR1 SNHLY and CDR2 FYNNEI. The CDR3 loop spans 15 amino acids. CDR3 bases: TGTGCCAGCAGTGGACTAGCGACGAACACCGGGGAGCTGTTTTTT. Protein sequence: CASSGLATNTGELFF. Based on the CDR3 plus reference TRBV2 and TRBJ2-2, the full variable domain is EPEVTQTPSHQVTQMGQEVILRCVPISNHLYFYWYRQILGQKVEFLVSFYNNEISEKSEIFDDQFSVERPDGSNFTLKIRSTKLEDSAMYFCASSGLATNTGELFFGEGSRLTVL.

This sequence joins TRBV28 and TRBJ2-7; a weak D match, TRBD1 (5 bases). Trimming pared 2 bases from V and 6 bases from J, leaving 14 bases between. Looked up from germline, CDR1 is MDHEN and CDR2 is SYDVKM. The CDR3 runs 14 residues. CDR3 nucleotide sequence: TGTGCCAGCAGTTTAGTTTTGCAGGGTCCCGAGCAGTACTTC. It is translated as CASSLVLQGPEQYF.

The CDR3 region has the DNA TGTGCCAGCAGTTTATTGGGGCGGTCTAACTATGGCTACACCTTC. Protein sequence: CASSLLGRSNYGYTF. The chain couples TRBV27 to TRBJ1-2; tentative D call: TRBD1 (5 bases). Between the trimmed V and J ends, which lost 1 base and 0 bases, there was a span of 9 bases. From germline, CDR1 is MNHEY and CDR2 SMNVEV (reference sequence). This CDR3 has 15 residues.

In this sample, this clone turned up a few times. The rearrangement uses TRBV18 and TRBJ2-1; the match to TRBD2 covers 10 bases. The CDR3 has 15 residues. Germline values: CDR1 KGHSH, CDR2 LQKENI. J lost 7 bases, V lost 3 bases, and 6 bases had no gene match. CDR3: CASSPPGLAFNEQFF. CDR3 DNA: TGTGCCAGCTCACCCCCGGGACTAGCGTTTAATGAGCAGTTCTTC.

The V and J genes are TRBV11-2 and TRBJ2-5, with TRBD2 identical over 9 bases. Germline trimming cut 6 bases from V and 0 bases from J; bases unmatched to any gene: 8. The CDR3 runs 16 residues. Germline lookup yields CDR1 SGHAT and CDR2 FQNNGV. The chain's CDR3 is CASRTLAGENQETQYF. In nucleotides, the CDR3 is TGTGCCAGCAGGACTTTAGCGGGAGAAAACCAAGAGACCCAGTACTTC.

J is TRBJ2-7 and V is TRBV5-1; D might be TRBD1 (5 bases). The CDR3 length is 15 residues. Germline V gene data show CDR1 as SGHRS and CDR2 as YFSETQ. The V gene lost 4 bases and the J gene lost 4 bases, with 18 bases spanning the gap. CDR3 loop: CASSREGAREYEQYF. CDR3 DNA sequence: TGCGCCAGCAGCCGCGAAGGGGCCCGTGAATACGAGCAGTACTTC. Full variable domain (remainder filled in from reference TRBV5-1 and TRBJ2-7): KAGVTQTPRYLIKTRGQQVTLSCSPISGHRSVSWYQQTPGQGLQFLFEYFSETQRNKGNFPGRFSGRQFSNSRSEMNVSTLELGDSALYLCASSREGAREYEQYFGPGTRLTVT.

For this clone: Other DNA sequences in the sample encode the same CDR3. The chain uses TRBV29-1 and TRBJ1-2, with 8 bases matching TRBD1. CDR1 SQVTM and CDR2 ANQGSEA come from the germline V gene. CDR3 length equals 12 residues. V shed 4 bases and J 2 bases; nucleotides not matched to a gene: 0. CDR3 in amino acids: CSVGDRNYGYTF. The CDR3 region has the DNA TGCAGCGTTGGGGACAGGAACTATGGCTACACCTTC.

The V call is TRBV4-1, the J call TRBJ1-1; D is undetermined. Germline CDR1 is MGHRA and CDR2 is YSYEKL. The V and J ends lost 0 bases and 0 bases respectively, with 11 bases between them. The CDR3 spans 16 residues. The CDR3 sequence is CASSQDPAAMNTEAFF. The DNA of the CDR3 is TGCGCCAGCAGCCAAGATCCAGCAGCGATGAACACTGAAGCTTTCTTT.

The rearrangement uses TRBV19 and TRBJ1-1; the match to TRBD1 covers 8 bases. This CDR3 is built from 14 residues. Losses at the gene ends were 5 bases for V and 7 bases for J; bases not matched to a gene: 9. Germline V gene lookup returns CDR1 LNHDA and CDR2 SQIVND (reference sequence). CDR3 bases: TGTGCCAGTAGTTCTACAGGGGGTGTCGGTGAAGCTTTCTTT. Its protein product is CASSSTGGVGEAFF.

A single count supports this clone. The chain couples TRBV14 to TRBJ1-6; TRBD1 matches at 7 bases. Per the germline V gene, CDR1 is SGHDN and CDR2 is FVKESK. After removal of 1 base from V and 9 bases from J, the junction contained 3 bases not matched to a gene. The CDR3 is made up of 14 amino acids. Here the CDR3 reads CASSQARGRSPLHF. The CDR3 bases are TGTGCCAGCAGCCAAGCTAGGGGGCGTTCACCCCTCCACTTT.

V is TRBV9 and J is TRBJ1-2; a weak D match, TRBD1 (6 bases). With 1 base removed from V and 10 bases from J, the gap between germline ends came to 17 bases. The CDR3 consists of 14 residues. Germline V gives CDR1 SGDLS, CDR2 YYNGEE. The CDR3 region is CASSVFPTDSTYTF. DNA of the CDR3: TGTGCCAGCAGCGTATTCCCAACGGACAGTACCTACACCTTC.

The gene calls are TRBV5-4 and TRBJ2-2; D call uncertain. CDR3 length: 15 residues. Germline CDR1 is SGHNT and CDR2 is YYREEE (reference sequence). Between the trimmed V and J ends, which lost 2 bases and 0 bases, there was a span of 8 bases. The CDR3 region is CASSLKLANTGELFF. For the CDR3, the DNA is TGTGCCAGCAGCTTAAAATTAGCGAACACCGGGGAGCTGTTTTTT.

The V call is TRBV5-4, the J call TRBJ2-5, with 7 nucleotides matching TRBD1. J gave up 2 bases and V 6 bases, and 7 bases lay outside the gene matches. Germline CDR1 reads SGHNT; CDR2 reads YYREEE (reference sequence). The CDR3 totals 14 residues. This CDR3 is CASTSGQTQETQYF. CDR3 nucleotides: TGTGCCAGCACCTCGGGACAGACACAAGAGACCCAGTACTTC.

This clone was observed once. This chain links TRBV20-1 with TRBJ2-5; D remains unclear. The CDR3 is 15 amino acids. V was cut by 3 bases and J by 3 bases, with 17 bases left in between. The germline CDR1 and CDR2 sequences are DFQATT and SNEGSKA (reference sequence). CDR3 DNA sequence: TGCAGTGCTAGTAAACTGAGCAACTCAAAAGAGACCCAGTACTTC. Protein product: CSASKLSNSKETQYF.

This clone was found once. The chain recombines TRBV28 with TRBJ2-7; 8 bases match TRBD2. V lost 8 bases, J lost 7 bases, and 22 bases stayed unmatched. CDR1 is MDHEN and CDR2 is SYDVKM in the germline V gene. The CDR3 sequence is 17 residues long. The CDR3 protein is CASGPSGPGAGVWEQYV. The CDR3, as DNA: TGTGCCAGCGGACCGTCCGGGCCGGGAGCGGGGGTTTGGGAGCAGTACGTC.